Listed below are T cell receptor beta chains from one sample, sequenced in a study of blood T cell repertoires in COVID-19. Measured with immunoSEQ multiplex PCR; TCRdb has only the in-frame clones, and not every one. The sample consists of roughly 50,000 clones, around 86% of them appearing once. The specimen sequenced was peripheral blood. The receptor source for this set is a human donor in a cohort sampled during active COVID-19. CDR3s include the opening cysteine and the closing phenylalanine or tryptophan. D genes are given only for firm matches. For some rows the clone size is stated as once, few or many, or as a class when expanded; others skip it.

j_gene	v_gene	abundance	d_gene	len	CDR3nt	CDR3aa
TRBJ2-2	TRBV30	few	TRBD2	14	TGTGCCTGGTCCCACGGGAGGGCCCCCGGGGAGCTGTTTTTT	CAWSHGRAPGELFF
TRBJ1-1	TRBV19	.	TRBD1	16	TGTGCCAGTAGTATGGCGGGCAGGGGGAAGCACACTGAAGCTTTCTTT	CASSMAGRGKHTEAFF
TRBJ1-5	TRBV6-5	.	TRBD1	14	TGTGCCAGCAGTTACGGGCAGGGGGGCCAGCCCCAGCATTTT	CASSYGQGGQPQHF
TRBJ1-5	TRBV5-4	.	.	15	TGTGCCAGCAGCCTCGGGGGGGTAGGAAATCAGCCCCAGCATTTT	CASSLGGVGNQPQHF
TRBJ2-2	TRBV21-1	.	.	16	TGTGCCAGCAGCAAAGCCCGGTTCGTGAACACCGGGGAGCTGTTTTTT	CASSKARFVNTGELFF
TRBJ2-1	TRBV4-2	once	TRBD1	17	TGTGCCAGCAGCCAAGGGACCGGGACAGGGGGTAACAATGAGCAGTTCTTC	CASSQGTGTGGNNEQFF
TRBJ1-1	TRBV10-3	.	TRBD1	14	TGTGCCATCAGGGGACAGGGTATGATTACTGAAGCTTTCTTT	CAIRGQGMITEAFF
TRBJ2-7	TRBV27	once	.	14	TGTGCCAGCAGTTCCCGGGGTCCAACCGACGAGCAGTACTTC	CASSSRGPTDEQYF
TRBJ2-7	TRBV4-3	once	TRBD2	14	TGCGCCAGCAGCCAAGTAGGACTAGCGAGCGAGCAGTACTTC	CASSQVGLASEQYF
TRBJ1-2	TRBV18	.	TRBD1	14	TGTGCCAGCTCACCGGACAGGGTAGGGAATAGCTACACCTTC	CASSPDRVGNSYTF
TRBJ2-3	TRBV24-1	.	TRBD2	16	TGTGCCACCAGTGCCCTGGCGGGACTAGGCACAGATACGCAGTATTTT	CATSALAGLGTDTQYF
TRBJ2-3	TRBV5-4	.	TRBD2	16	TGTGCCAGCAGCTTGGGGCGGGAGTACGGCACAGATACGCAGTATTTT	CASSLGREYGTDTQYF
TRBJ1-5	TRBV7-8	.	TRBD1	16	TGTGCCAGCAGCTCACCTTGGACAGGAGGGAATCAGCCCCAGCATTTT	CASSSPWTGGNQPQHF
TRBJ1-5	TRBV28	.	.	16	TGTGCCAGCAGTTTTTCGTGGACAGCCAAAAATCAGCCCCAGCATTTT	CASSFSWTAKNQPQHF
TRBJ1-5	TRBV30	once	.	14	TGTGCCTGGAGTGTAGCGGGGGGTAATCAGCCCCAGCATTTT	CAWSVAGGNQPQHF
TRBJ2-6	TRBV9	.	.	18	TGTGCCAGCAGCTTCGGACTCCGTCCCAAGCCTGGGGCCAACGTCCTGACTTTC	CASSFGLRPKPGANVLTF
TRBJ2-7	TRBV5-4	.	TRBD1	14	TGTGCCAGCAGCCTAGGGACAGGGGTTAACGAGCAGTACTTC	CASSLGTGVNEQYF
TRBJ1-4	TRBV30	.	TRBD1	13	TGTGCCTGGAGTGCGGACAGGGGGGGGTGGCTGTTTTTT	CAWSADRGGWLFF
TRBJ2-7	TRBV2	.	TRBD1	15	TGTGCCAGCAGTCCAGACAGGGACCAGTTCTACGAGCAGTACTTC	CASSPDRDQFYEQYF
TRBJ1-3	TRBV11-2	few	.	13	TGTGCCAGCAGTATGAGCTCTGGAAACACCATATATTTT	CASSMSSGNTIYF
TRBJ2-7	TRBV6-5	.	.	15	TGTGCCAGCACCAGGACAGTCCCGAGCTCCTACGAGCAGTACTTC	CASTRTVPSSYEQYF
TRBJ1-5	TRBV28	.	.	13	TGTGCCAGCAGAACAAATAGCAATCAGCCCCAGCATTTT	CASRTNSNQPQHF
TRBJ2-2	TRBV9	many	.	15	TGTGCCAGCAGCGTACGGACAGAGAACACCGGGGAGCTGTTTTTT	CASSVRTENTGELFF
TRBJ1-1	TRBV5-5	.	.	14	TGTGCCAGCAGGCAATTAGACAGGAACACTGAAGCTTTCTTT	CASRQLDRNTEAFF
TRBJ2-2	TRBV24-1	.	.	16	TGTGCCACCAGTGAACCGCAGGGGAGATCGGCCGGGGAGCTGTTTTTT	CATSEPQGRSAGELFF
TRBJ2-5	TRBV5-1	few	TRBD2	17	TGCGCCAGCAGCCCGACCCTGACTAGCGGGAGTGTGGAGACCCAGTACTTC	CASSPTLTSGSVETQYF
TRBJ1-6	TRBV3-1/TRBV3-2	.	.	14	TGTGCCAGCAGCCCGCGGGGGCCGGGGTCACCCCTCCACTTT	CASSPRGPGSPLHF
TRBJ2-2	TRBV12-3/TRBV12-4	.	.	12	TGTGCCAGCAGGGGGACATTCGGGGAGCTGTTTTTT	CASRGTFGELFF
TRBJ2-5	TRBV2	.	TRBD1	15	TGTGCCAGCAGTGGGACACGGACAGGGAGAGAGACCCAGTACTTC	CASSGTRTGRETQYF
TRBJ1-1	TRBV5-1	.	TRBD1	14	TGCGCCAGCAGCCCCGGACAGGGCTGGACTGAAGCTTTCTTT	CASSPGQGWTEAFF
TRBJ2-2	TRBV15	few	TRBD1	15	TGTGCCACCAGCATTACACAGGGGGTCAGCGGGGAGCTGTTTTTT	CATSITQGVSGELFF
TRBJ2-7	TRBV7-9	few	TRBD2	15	TGTGCCAGCAGCTTAGCCCTAGGACTAGCGGGCGAGCAGTACTTC	CASSLALGLAGEQYF
TRBJ2-3	TRBV28	.	.	14	TGTGCCAGCAGTTTAGCCTTTGACAGGACCACGCAGTATTTT	CASSLAFDRTTQYF
TRBJ1-2	TRBV5-1	.	TRBD1	14	TGCGCCAGCAGCTTGTTACAGGGGGTTTTTGGCTACACCTTC	CASSLLQGVFGYTF
TRBJ2-1	TRBV25-1	.	.	15	TGTGCCAGCATCCCTGGAGGACGACCCTACAATGAGCAGTTCTTC	CASIPGGRPYNEQFF
TRBJ2-5	TRBV5-8	.	.	14	TGTGCCAGCCTTTTATTGGAGAACCAAGAGACCCAGTACTTC	CASLLLENQETQYF
TRBJ1-1	TRBV27	.	.	14	TGTGCCAGCAGTTTGAGGTTAAAGAACACTGAAGCTTTCTTT	CASSLRLKNTEAFF
TRBJ2-7	TRBV5-1	.	.	14	TGCGCCAGCAGCCCAGGAGGGGATTCCTACGAGCAGTACTTC	CASSPGGDSYEQYF
TRBJ1-2	TRBV7-2	.	.	12	TGTGCCAGCAGCTCTACAGGGTATGGCTACACCTTC	CASSSTGYGYTF
TRBJ2-7	TRBV21-1	.	.	18	TGTGCCAGCAGCAAATTGGATATACCGGGACTACCTCCCTACGAGCAGTACTTC	CASSKLDIPGLPPYEQYF